Described below is a single T cell receptor beta chain sequence and its context. This entry belongs to a study of cytomegalovirus exposure and HLA in healthy donors. Germline V CDR1 and CDR2: MNHNS, SASEGT. The CDR3 has 13 residues. The V end lost 3 bases, the J end lost 2 bases, and 5 bases lay between the germline ends. The PCR made use of 60 Vbeta and 13 Jbeta primers. This table comes from immunoSEQ multiplex PCR, and its TCRdb copy is limited to in-frame clones, with some not included. The sample records around 180,000 clones, approximately 84% being singletons. This clonotype was obtained from a girl less than two years old in good health and CMV-seronegative. The sequencing sample was made of PBMCs. The chain is built from TRBV6-1 and TRBJ1-5; TRBD1 is a possible D gene (5 bases). CDR3 sequence (DNA): TGTGCCAGCAGTGACAGGGGCAATCAGCCCCAGCATTTT. Translated, it gives CASSDRGNQPQHF.